This T cell receptor beta chain comes out of a study of CD8+CD57+ T cells in acquired aplastic anemia. V was clipped by 5 bases and J by 2 bases, with 12 bases between them. The CDR3 spans 14 residues. Germline lookup yields CDR1 SGHTA and CDR2 FQGNSA. Both TCR beta VDJ combination and CDR3 sequence profiling were carried out. Genomic DNA was the template for this profiling. Using its own MiXCR run on the reads, TCRdb lists one record per CDR3 protein. In the table there are over 150,000 distinct CDR3 sequences, around 59% of which are singletons. This chain joins TRBV7-2 and TRBJ2-5; no clear D. Sequencing was done on a sample of sorted CD4+, CD8+, or CD8+CD57+ T cells (not recorded which) from PBMCs. The TCR was taken from a human donor in good health, serving as a control. CDR3 sequence reads: CASSRTMGQETQYF. The CDR3 DNA reads as TGTGCCAGCAGCCGCACGATGGGGCAAGAGACCCAGTACTTC.